Below, 23 T cell receptor beta chains from the same sample are listed, as sequenced in a study of beta chain features in type 1 diabetes. Findings and limits, study-wide: A moderate, significant TCRB CDR3 shortening appeared in type 1 diabetes across four CD4+ subsets.

Expressed TCRB transcripts got sequenced, as all isolated RNA was reverse transcribed. Using immunoSEQ multiplex PCR, the repertoire was profiled, and TCRdb retains in-frame clones only, with some absent. The table lists around 150,000 clones, approximately 10% of them singletons. The antigens of these receptors remain unknown. The material sequenced was central memory CD4+ T cells from blood. The receptor source for this set is a man aged 25 to 40 with type 1 diabetes.

V and J are TRBV18 and TRBJ2-3, with 12 bases aligning to TRBD1. This CDR3 has 15 amino acids. Germline V gene lookup returns CDR1 KGHSH and CDR2 LQKENI. Losses at the gene ends were 5 bases for V and 3 bases for J; bases not matched to a gene: 3. In DNA form, the CDR3 reads TGTGCCAGCTCAGGGACAGGGGGCGCAACAGATACGCAGTATTTT. This sequence encodes CASSGTGGATDTQYF.

The V and J genes are TRBV7-2 and TRBJ2-1; weak D call: TRBD2 (6 bases). The germline V gene has CDR1 SGHTA and CDR2 FQGNSA. The CDR3 runs 15 residues. The V gene lost 0 bases and the J gene lost 8 bases, with 14 bases spanning the gap. The CDR3 region has the DNA TGTGCCAGCAGCTTAGCGGGAGGAGGTGGGGATGAGCAGTTCTTC. This codes for CASSLAGGGGDEQFF.

This clone was recorded a few times. The chain joins TRBV5-1 to TRBJ2-7, with 7 bases lining up with TRBD2. The length of the CDR3 is 14 residues. Germline lookup yields CDR1 SGHRS and CDR2 YFSETQ. Trimming took 4 bases from V and 2 from J; bases not matched to a gene: 6. The CDR3 region has the DNA TGCGCCAGCAGCCCTTCTAGCGGTCCCTACGAGCAGTACTTC. Translating it yields CASSPSSGPYEQYF.

This clone occurred a few times. This rearrangement joins TRBV5-1 to TRBJ2-5; TRBD2 agrees at 8 bases. Trimming took 4 bases from V and 4 from J; bases not matched to a gene: 12. Germline CDR1 reads SGHRS; CDR2 reads YFSETQ. The CDR3 runs 16 residues. The CDR3 DNA follows: TGCGCCAGCAGCACGAGGCCGGGAGGGTCTACAGAGACCCAGTACTTC. It codes for CASSTRPGGSTETQYF.

V is TRBV28 and J is TRBJ2-5; 11 bases agree with TRBD2. Looked up from germline, CDR1 is MDHEN and CDR2 is SYDVKM. V was clipped by 8 bases and J by 7 bases; unmatched bases: 6. The CDR3 loop spans 13 amino acids. The CDR3 DNA sequence: TGTGCCAGCTTACTAGCGGGAGATGGGACCCAGTACTTC. Its protein product is CASLLAGDGTQYF. The whole variable domain, filled in from reference TRBV28 and TRBJ2-5, reads DVKVTQSSRYLVKRTGEKVFLECVQDMDHENMFWYRQDPGLGLRLIYFSYDVKMKEKGDIPEGYSVSREKKERFSLILESASTNQTSMYLCASLLAGDGTQYFGPGTRLLVL.

This clone showed up just a few times. The V and J genes are TRBV28 and TRBJ2-3, with a weak D call TRBD1 (6 bases). CDR1 and CDR2 (germline): MDHEN, SYDVKM. The CDR3 is 16 amino acids. V gave up 1 base and J gave up 2 bases, with 13 bases separating them. Here the CDR3 DNA reads TGTGCCAGCAGTTTATTCGGCAGGGGTGACACAGATACGCAGTATTTT. This encodes CASSLFGRGDTDTQYF.

The chain has TRBV27 and TRBJ2-5; maybe TRBD1 (6 bases). The germline CDR1 and CDR2 sequences are MNHEY and SMNVEV (reference sequence). Trimming removed 1 base from V and 7 bases from J, with 13 bases in between. The CDR3 is 14 amino acids. CDR3 bases: TGTGCCAGCAGTTTATTACAGGGTAGCGTGACCCAGTACTTC. This gives the protein CASSLLQGSVTQYF.

This clone was observed a few times. This chain links TRBV7-2 with TRBJ2-7, with TRBD2 matching over 7 bases. The CDR3 sequence is 14 residues long. Germline trimming cut 1 base from V and 2 bases from J; bases unmatched to any gene: 2. In germline, CDR1 is SGHTA, CDR2 FQGNSA. CDR3 nucleotides: TGTGCCAGCAGCTTAGTGACTAGCACCTACGAGCAGTACTTC. This encodes CASSLVTSTYEQYF.

This chain links TRBV7-8 with TRBJ2-3, with 7 nucleotides matching TRBD1. Germline V lookup: CDR1 SGHVS, CDR2 FQNEAQ. The junction had 6 bases not matched to a gene; V was cut back by 3 bases and J by 3 bases. This CDR3 has 15 residues. In nucleotides, the CDR3 is TGTGCCAGCAGCTTTAACAGGGGATCTACAGATACGCAGTATTTT. Translated: CASSFNRGSTDTQYF.

The chain joins TRBV15 to TRBJ2-7; TRBD2 is a possible D gene (5 bases). The CDR3 totals 14 residues. Germline V gene lookup returns CDR1 LNHNV and CDR2 YYDKDF (reference sequence). The V gene lost 0 bases and the J gene lost 10 bases, with 16 bases spanning the gap. The CDR3 reads CATSRDEGSHLQYF. Here the CDR3 DNA reads TGTGCCACCAGCAGAGATGAGGGCAGCCACCTCCAGTACTTC.

This chain joins TRBV28 and TRBJ2-7; 14 positions agree with TRBD2. Germline CDR1 and CDR2: MDHEN and SYDVKM. Trimming at V came to 2 bases and at J to 2 bases, leaving 11 bases not matched to a gene. This CDR3 region has 19 residues. CDR3 amino acids: CASSLPKGTSGRTPYEQYF. The CDR3 DNA is TGTGCCAGCAGTTTACCCAAGGGGACTAGCGGGAGAACCCCCTACGAGCAGTACTTC. Drawing the rest from reference TRBV28 and TRBJ2-7, the complete variable domain is DVKVTQSSRYLVKRTGEKVFLECVQDMDHENMFWYRQDPGLGLRLIYFSYDVKMKEKGDIPEGYSVSREKKERFSLILESASTNQTSMYLCASSLPKGTSGRTPYEQYFGPGTRLTVT.

This clone was seen a few times. This chain connects TRBV6-1 to TRBJ1-1; 7 positions agree with TRBD1. This CDR3 is 12 amino acids long. J lost 8 bases, V lost 5 bases, and 5 bases had no gene match. Germline-derived CDR1 and CDR2 are MNHNS and SASEGT. DNA for the CDR3: TGTGCCAGCAGTCCAGGGGGGCGGGAAGCTTTCTTT. This encodes CASSPGGREAFF.

This clone was detected a few times. The CDR3: CASSQALDRNEQFF. DNA of the CDR3: TGCGCCAGCAGCCAAGCCCTAGACCGGAATGAGCAGTTCTTC. The J gene is TRBJ2-1, the V gene TRBV4-1; D call uncertain. Germline values: CDR1 MGHRA, CDR2 YSYEKL. With 1 base removed from V and 7 bases from J, the gap between germline ends came to 11 bases. The CDR3 runs 14 residues.

V is TRBV6-5 and J is TRBJ2-1; TRBD2 agrees at 7 bases. In germline, CDR1 is MNHEY, CDR2 SVGAGI. This CDR3 has 14 residues. V was pared by 7 bases and J by 9 bases, with 12 bases of the junction left unmatched. The CDR3 bases are TGTGCCAGCACCCAGACTAGGGAGGGTGCTGAGCAGTTCTTC. Its translation: CASTQTREGAEQFF.

This clone was picked up a small number of times. This CDR3 reads CASSVGGTATYEQYF. CDR3 sequence (DNA): TGTGCCAGCAGCGTAGGAGGGACAGCGACCTACGAGCAGTACTTC. This chain connects TRBV9 to TRBJ2-7, with 7 bases that match TRBD1. The J segment lost 2 bases and the V segment lost 0 bases, leaving 5 bases of the junction unmatched. The CDR3 has 15 amino acids. The germline V gene encodes CDR1 SGDLS and CDR2 YYNGEE.

Remarks on this clone: Other DNA sequences in this specimen translate into the identical CDR3. The chain joins TRBV15 to TRBJ1-5, with 7 positions matching TRBD1. The V gene's germline CDR1 is LNHNV and CDR2 YYDKDF (reference sequence). This CDR3 comprises 13 residues. V shed 5 bases and J 5 bases; nucleotides not matched to a gene: 3. CDR3 loop: CATSRQGDQPQHF. CDR3 nucleotides: TGTGCCACCAGCCGACAGGGCGATCAGCCCCAGCATTTT.

The chain uses TRBV10-3 and TRBJ2-1; D perhaps matches TRBD2 (6 bases). In germline, CDR1 is ENHRY, CDR2 SYGVKD. This CDR3 contains 15 residues. V was clipped by 8 bases and J by 6 bases, with 20 bases between them. The CDR3 sequence: CAIRGGGWVFNEQFF. As DNA, the CDR3 is TGTGCCATCCGGGGAGGCGGATGGGTATTCAATGAGCAGTTCTTC.

The count of this clone is one. The chain links TRBV18 to TRBJ2-7, with 7 positions matching TRBD1. The J segment lost 1 base and the V segment lost 1 base, leaving 4 bases of the junction unmatched. The CDR3 loop spans 15 amino acids. The germline V gene has CDR1 KGHSH and CDR2 LQKENI. This CDR3 reads CASSPQQGKSYEQYF. CDR3 in DNA: TGTGCCAGCTCACCACAACAGGGGAAATCCTACGAGCAGTACTTC.

There are a few counts of this clone. The J gene is TRBJ1-5, the V gene TRBV27, with 9 bases matching TRBD1. The germline V gene encodes CDR1 MNHEY and CDR2 SMNVEV (reference sequence). J was trimmed by 0 bases and V by 2 bases; bases with no gene match: 8. This CDR3 spans 18 amino acids. The CDR3 reads CASSLKSPTGGSNQPQHF. The CDR3 DNA reads as TGTGCCAGCAGTTTAAAGTCCCCGACAGGGGGTAGCAATCAGCCCCAGCATTTT.

The J gene is TRBJ2-7, the V gene TRBV6-5; possibly TRBD1 for D (6 bases). In germline, CDR1 is MNHEY, CDR2 SVGAGI. The CDR3 extends over 14 amino acids. V was cut by 6 bases and J by 4 bases, with 16 bases left in between. The CDR3 nucleotides are TGTGCCAGCAGCCCTACAGGGTTGGGTTACGAGCAGTACTTC. Translation: CASSPTGLGYEQYF.

This clone was observed a few times. The V gene is TRBV28, the J gene TRBJ1-5; D might be TRBD1 (6 bases). V lost 5 bases and J 2 bases, leaving 16 bases between the germline ends. Germline lookup yields CDR1 MDHEN and CDR2 SYDVKM. This CDR3 has 16 amino acids. CDR3 sequence: CASSSTGFEGNQPQHF. The CDR3 DNA reads as TGTGCCAGCAGTAGTACAGGGTTTGAGGGCAATCAGCCCCAGCATTTT.

The rearrangement joins TRBV5-4 to TRBJ2-2, with 8 bases fitting TRBD1. Looked up from germline, CDR1 is SGHNT and CDR2 is YYREEE (reference sequence). The ends lost 9 bases at V and 4 bases at J; junction bases unmatched: 5. The CDR3 is made up of 13 amino acids. The CDR3 here is CATSGQVTGELFF. DNA of the CDR3: TGTGCCACGTCGGGACAGGTCACCGGGGAGCTGTTTTTT.

The gene calls are TRBV5-6 and TRBJ2-3; 10 bases are a match to TRBD2. CDR1 is SGHDT and CDR2 is YYEEEE in the germline V gene. V gave up 4 bases and J gave up 5 bases; unmatched junction bases: 10. The CDR3 has 16 amino acids. CDR3 nucleotide sequence: TGTGCCAGCAGCCTCACAGCGGGAGGGCCTGGAGATACGCAGTATTTT. It codes for CASSLTAGGPGDTQYF.